This passage covers 20 T cell receptor beta chains from one sample sequenced in a study of cytomegalovirus exposure and HLA in healthy donors. With 60 Vbeta and 13 Jbeta primers, the PCR was carried out. Repertoires were generated with immunoSEQ multiplex PCR, while TCRdb's copy carries only in-frame clones and drops some. The sample holds 130,000 or so clones, about 64% seen once. The sample was PBMCs. Receptors originate from a woman in her thirties or forties in good health and CMV-seronegative.

CDR3: CAYLRGSGYNEQFF. In DNA form, the CDR3 reads TGTGCCTACCTACGAGGATCTGGCTACAATGAGCAGTTCTTC. The chain links TRBV30 to TRBJ2-1; D gene ambiguous. Germline CDR1 is GTSNPN and CDR2 is SVGIG (reference sequence). V dropped 7 bases and J dropped 3 bases, with 16 bases sitting between them. This CDR3 has 14 residues.

The chain recombines TRBV30 with TRBJ2-5; TRBD2 might be the D (6 bases). V was shortened by 3 bases and J by 5 bases, with 13 bases between the two germline ends. The CDR3 covers 13 residues. The germline gives CDR1 GTSNPN, CDR2 SVGIG (reference sequence). CDR3 in amino acids: CAWRGTSSETQYF. The CDR3 nucleotides are TGTGCCTGGAGAGGGACTTCATCGGAGACCCAGTACTTC.

This clone was detected only once. The chain employs TRBV7-8 and TRBJ2-2; D is perhaps TRBD1 (6 bases). Germline V gene lookup returns CDR1 SGHVS and CDR2 FQNEAQ. V was shortened by 5 bases and J by 5 bases, with 15 bases between the two germline ends. The CDR3 is made up of 15 amino acids. CDR3 protein: CASSPLGQSTGELFF. Here the CDR3 DNA reads TGTGCCAGCAGCCCACTAGGACAGTCTACCGGGGAGCTGTTTTTT.

This clone has a handful of counts. This rearrangement joins TRBV9 to TRBJ1-1; TRBD1 matches at 7 bases. J lost 7 bases, V lost 5 bases, and 5 bases had no gene match. The CDR3 loop spans 12 amino acids. The germline CDR1 and CDR2 sequences are SGDLS and YYNGEE. The CDR3 loop is CASRTGANEAFF. For the CDR3, the DNA is TGTGCCAGCAGAACAGGGGCAAATGAAGCTTTCTTT.

The chain is built from TRBV5-5 and TRBJ1-2, with D possibly being TRBD1 (6 bases). The CDR3 is 13 residues long. V lost 1 base, J lost 8 bases, and 12 bases lay in between. Germline values: CDR1 SGHKS, CDR2 YYEKEE (reference sequence). This CDR3 reads CASSLSGEHGYTF. Here the CDR3 DNA reads TGTGCCAGCAGCTTGTCAGGGGAGCACGGCTACACCTTC.

The chain is built from TRBV2 and TRBJ1-4; TRBD1 matches 9 bases. The CDR3 is 15 residues long. Looked up from germline, CDR1 is SNHLY and CDR2 is FYNNEI. V lost 6 bases, J lost 8 bases, and 10 bases stayed unmatched. In DNA, the CDR3 is TGTGCCAGCAGCCGCACGAGGACAGGGGACGAAAAACTGTTTTTT. This codes for CASSRTRTGDEKLFF.

This clone was observed a handful of times. The chain is built from TRBV2 and TRBJ1-1; D remains unclear. V was trimmed by 10 bases and J by 1 base, leaving 13 bases between them. The germline V gene has CDR1 SNHLY and CDR2 FYNNEI. The CDR3 is 13 amino acids. In DNA form, the CDR3 reads TGTGCCACATTCCTACCGGGGAACACTGAAGCTTTCTTT. Protein sequence: CATFLPGNTEAFF.

This chain links TRBV5-4 with TRBJ2-2; a weak D match, TRBD1 (5 bases). CDR3 length: 14 residues. Trimming left V 2 bases short and J 7 bases short, with 12 bases between. The V gene's germline CDR1 is SGHNT and CDR2 YYREEE (reference sequence). The CDR3 loop reads CASSFAGYDGELFF. CDR3 DNA sequence: TGTGCCAGCAGCTTTGCAGGGTATGACGGGGAGCTGTTTTTT.

This clone has more than one count but fewer than ten. This chain uses TRBV2 with TRBJ1-4; D is unclear. Germline values: CDR1 SNHLY, CDR2 FYNNEI. The CDR3 is 14 amino acids. Deletions cut 9 bases from V and 0 bases from J, with 11 bases between. The CDR3 sequence is CASSTGTTNEKLFF. CDR3 coding DNA: TGTGCCAGTTCCACCGGGACAACTAATGAAAAACTGTTTTTT.

The rearrangement joins TRBV9 to TRBJ1-1; no clear D. V shed 0 bases and J shed 1 base, with 13 bases lying between them. Germline values: CDR1 SGDLS, CDR2 YYNGEE. This CDR3 is 16 amino acids long. The CDR3 here is CASSVEPGKSNTEAFF. The DNA of the CDR3 is TGTGCCAGCAGCGTAGAACCGGGAAAATCGAACACTGAAGCTTTCTTT.

The CDR3 DNA reads as TGCGCCAGCAGCCGTGGACAGGGGGCGACCGGGGAGCTGTTTTTT. Amino acids: CASSRGQGATGELFF. This chain links TRBV4-1 with TRBJ2-2; 11 positions agree with TRBD1. The germline gives CDR1 MGHRA, CDR2 YSYEKL. The ends lost 4 bases at V and 5 bases at J; junction bases unmatched: 3. This CDR3 region has 15 residues.

This chain links TRBV7-8 with TRBJ1-2; D is unclear. The V end lost 3 bases, the J end lost 4 bases, and 9 bases lay between the germline ends. The CDR3 contains 13 residues. Per the germline V gene, CDR1 is SGHVS and CDR2 is FQNEAQ. In nucleotides, the CDR3 is TGTGCCAGCAGCTTTCAGGCTTCCTATGGCTACACCTTC. This encodes CASSFQASYGYTF.

V gene TRBV6-1 combines with J gene TRBJ1-2; 8 bases are shared with TRBD1. There are 14 residues in the CDR3. CDR1 and CDR2 from the germline V gene are MNHNS and SASEGT. J gave up 3 bases and V 6 bases, and 6 bases lay outside the gene matches. For the CDR3, the DNA is TGTGCCAGCAGGCCGTCAGGGGGCGACTATGGCTACACCTTC. It encodes CASRPSGGDYGYTF.

The chain carries TRBV5-6 and TRBJ1-3, with D possibly being TRBD1 (6 bases). The germline V gene has CDR1 SGHDT and CDR2 YYEEEE. This CDR3 is 17 amino acids long. Trimming took off 3 bases at V and 0 bases at J, with 16 bases between the two ends. CDR3 protein: CASSSGGGTYSGNTIYF. Here the CDR3 DNA reads TGTGCCAGCAGCTCTGGAGGTGGGACATACTCTGGAAACACCATATATTTT.

This clone appeared many times. This chain connects TRBV9 to TRBJ2-3, with 9 bases lining up with TRBD1. The CDR3 spans 15 residues. CDR1 is SGDLS, CDR2 YYNGEE, per germline. Trimming took 3 bases from V and 3 from J; bases not matched to a gene: 5. The CDR3 DNA reads TGTGCCAGCAGCGAGGACAGGGGAGGGACAGATACGCAGTATTTT. Translation: CASSEDRGGTDTQYF.

Only a few counts were recorded for this clone. V and J are TRBV4-3 and TRBJ1-1; maybe TRBD1 (6 bases). Germline V gene lookup returns CDR1 LGHNA and CDR2 YSLEER. The CDR3 totals 12 residues. Trimming cost V 6 bases and J 9 bases, with 14 bases left between them. In nucleotides, the CDR3 is TGCGCCAGCAGATCAAACCAGGGGAAAGCTTTCTTT. Translating gives CASRSNQGKAFF.

This clone was detected only a few times. The V call is TRBV5-6, the J call TRBJ2-1, with D possibly being TRBD1 (6 bases). CDR3 length equals 12 residues. Germline V gene data show CDR1 as SGHDT and CDR2 as YYEEEE. V lost 1 base to trimming and J lost 7 bases, with 6 bases between them. The CDR3: CASSLTGNEQFF. CDR3 coding DNA: TGTGCCAGCAGCTTGACAGGGAATGAGCAGTTCTTC.

The rearrangement links TRBV27 to TRBJ1-2; the D gene is possibly TRBD1 (6 bases). Germline lookup yields CDR1 MNHEY and CDR2 SMNVEV (reference sequence). The germline V and J ends were trimmed by 2 bases and 4 bases, with 8 bases remaining between them. The CDR3 runs 13 residues. CDR3: CASSLQGTYGYTF. CDR3 DNA sequence: TGTGCCAGCAGTTTACAGGGGACCTATGGCTACACCTTC.

The chain combines TRBV6-5 with TRBJ1-1, with D perhaps TRBD1 (5 bases). This CDR3 contains 13 residues. The V gene's germline CDR1 is MNHEY and CDR2 SVGAGI. The V end lost 8 bases, the J end lost 1 base, and 11 bases lay between the germline ends. In nucleotides, the CDR3 is TGTGCCAGCCGGCCAGGGAAGAACACTGAAGCTTTCTTT. The encoded protein is CASRPGKNTEAFF.

A few counts support this clone. This chain joins TRBV6-1 and TRBJ1-3, with TRBD1 matching over 7 bases. The CDR3 sequence is 15 residues long. The ends lost 6 bases at V and 3 bases at J; junction bases unmatched: 8. Germline CDR1 MNHNS, CDR2 SASEGT. The CDR3 DNA sequence: TGTGCCAGCAGCCAGGGGGAATCGTATGGAAACACCATATATTTT. Translation: CASSQGESYGNTIYF.